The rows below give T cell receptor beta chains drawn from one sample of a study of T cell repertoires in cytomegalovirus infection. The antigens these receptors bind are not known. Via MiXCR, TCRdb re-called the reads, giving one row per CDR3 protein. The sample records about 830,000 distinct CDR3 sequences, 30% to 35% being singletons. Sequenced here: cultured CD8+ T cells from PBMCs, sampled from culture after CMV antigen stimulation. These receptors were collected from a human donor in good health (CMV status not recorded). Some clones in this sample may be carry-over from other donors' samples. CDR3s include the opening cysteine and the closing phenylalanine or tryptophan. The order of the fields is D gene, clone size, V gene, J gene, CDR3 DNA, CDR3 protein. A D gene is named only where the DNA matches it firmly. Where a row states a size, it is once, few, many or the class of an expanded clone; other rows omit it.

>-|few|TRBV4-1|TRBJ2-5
TGCGCCTCCGGGGCCCAAGAGACCCAGTACTTC
CASGAQETQYF
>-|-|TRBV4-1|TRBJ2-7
TGCGCCAGCAGCCAAGACACAGGGAGCTCCTACGAGCAGTACTTC
CASSQDTGSSYEQYF
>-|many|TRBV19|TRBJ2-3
TGTGCCAGTAGTACGGATTTGATTGACCAAACCAACACAGATACGCAGTATTTT
CASSTDLIDQTNTDTQYF
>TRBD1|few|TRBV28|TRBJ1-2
TGTGCCAGCAGTCCCTACAGGGGCCGGGGCTACACCTTC
CASSPYRGRGYTF
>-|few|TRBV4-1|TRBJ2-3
TGCGCCAGCAGCCAGTACTCCAAGGACCTTTTCACAGATACGCAGTATTTT
CASSQYSKDLFTDTQYF
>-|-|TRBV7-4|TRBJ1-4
TGTGCCAGCAGCTTGGGCAGCAGGGCTTGCGATGAAAAACTGTTTTTT
CASSLGSRACDEKLFF
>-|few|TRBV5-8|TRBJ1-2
TGTGCCAGCAGCTTTGGGATTTACTATGGCTACACCTTC
CASSFGIYYGYTF
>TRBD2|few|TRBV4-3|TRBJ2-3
TGCGCCAGCAGTCCGACTAGCGGGGGCCCGGGGGATACGCAGTATTTT
CASSPTSGGPGDTQYF
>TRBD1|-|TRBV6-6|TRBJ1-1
TGTGCCAGCCCGACAGGGTTCGGGACTGAAGCTTTCTTT
CASPTGFGTEAFF
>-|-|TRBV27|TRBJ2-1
TGTGCCAGCAGTTTAAGGGCTGTCAATGAGCAGTTCTTC
CASSLRAVNEQFF
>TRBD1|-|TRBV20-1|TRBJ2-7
TGCAGTGCTGGGGACAGCAGAAACTACGAGCAGTACTTC
CSAGDSRNYEQYF
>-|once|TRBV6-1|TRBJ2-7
TGTGCCAGCAGTGAAGAGGGTTGGGCAGGGAGAGGATACGAGCAGTACTTC
CASSEEGWAGRGYEQYF
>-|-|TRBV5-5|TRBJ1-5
TGTGCCAGCAGCTTGGACCAAGGTTTTAATCAGCCCCAGCATTTT
CASSLDQGFNQPQHF
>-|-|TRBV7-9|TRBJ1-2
TGTGCCAGCAGCTTAGGTTCAGGGAGTGGCTACACCTTC
CASSLGSGSGYTF
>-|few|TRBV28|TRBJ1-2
TGTGCCAGCAGTCCCCGCCCCGGACGGAATGGCTACACCTTC
CASSPRPGRNGYTF
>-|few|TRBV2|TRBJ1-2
TGTGCCAGCAACGGCCGGGACACTTCCCACTATGGCTACACCTTC
CASNGRDTSHYGYTF